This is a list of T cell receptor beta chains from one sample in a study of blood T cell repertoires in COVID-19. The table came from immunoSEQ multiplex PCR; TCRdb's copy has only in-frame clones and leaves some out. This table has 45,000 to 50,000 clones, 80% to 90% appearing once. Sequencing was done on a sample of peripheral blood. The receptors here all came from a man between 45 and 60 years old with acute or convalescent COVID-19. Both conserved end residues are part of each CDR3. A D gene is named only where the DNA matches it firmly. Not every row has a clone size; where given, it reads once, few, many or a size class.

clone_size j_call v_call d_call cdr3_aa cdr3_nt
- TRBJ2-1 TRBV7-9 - CASSLGTAPPYNEQFF TGTGCCAGCAGCTTAGGCACAGCCCCGCCCTACAATGAGCAGTTCTTC
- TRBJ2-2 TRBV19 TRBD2 CASTFHPGLAGGQVGELFF TGTGCCAGTACCTTTCACCCGGGACTAGCGGGGGGGCAGGTCGGGGAGCTGTTTTTT
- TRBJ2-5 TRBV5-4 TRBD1 CASRQGPGGQETQYF TGTGCCAGCAGACAGGGCCCAGGGGGCCAAGAGACCCAGTACTTC
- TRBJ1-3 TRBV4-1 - CASSPGGDTIYF TGCGCCAGCAGCCCCGGGGGGGACACCATATATTTT
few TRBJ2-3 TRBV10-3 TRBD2 CAIGKLAGGLTDTQYF TGTGCCATCGGCAAACTAGCGGGGGGATTGACAGATACGCAGTATTTT
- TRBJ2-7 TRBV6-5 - CASSYSLQTNYEQYF TGTGCCAGCAGTTACTCATTACAGACCAACTACGAGCAGTACTTC
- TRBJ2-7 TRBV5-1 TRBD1 CASDLTGYGEQYF TGCGCCAGCGACCTGACAGGGTATGGCGAGCAGTACTTC
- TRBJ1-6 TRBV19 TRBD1 CASSIDGGGDSPLHF TGTGCCAGTAGTATAGACGGAGGGGGCGATTCACCCCTCCACTTT
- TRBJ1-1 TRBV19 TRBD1 CASTAGQAGTEAFF TGTGCCAGTACCGCGGGACAGGCCGGGACTGAAGCTTTCTTT
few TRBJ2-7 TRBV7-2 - CASSSAAPGYEQYF TGTGCCAGCAGCTCCGCAGCTCCGGGCTACGAGCAGTACTTC
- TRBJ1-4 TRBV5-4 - CASSLSVATNEKLFF TGTGCCAGCAGCTTATCCGTAGCAACTAATGAAAAACTGTTTTTT
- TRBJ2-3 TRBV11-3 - CASSYDRPPDTQYF TGTGCCAGCAGCTACGACAGGCCTCCAGATACGCAGTATTTT
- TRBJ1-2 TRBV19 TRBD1 CASQRQGAGNGYTF TGTGCCAGCCAAAGACAGGGGGCTGGTAATGGCTACACCTTC
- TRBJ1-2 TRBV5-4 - CASSFTHRAHYGYTF TGTGCCAGCAGCTTTACTCACAGGGCTCACTATGGCTACACCTTC
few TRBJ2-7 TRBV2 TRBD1 CASTGQGLGEQYF TGTGCCAGCACCGGACAGGGTCTGGGGGAGCAGTACTTC
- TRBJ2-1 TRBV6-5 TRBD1 CASSFTRGQGIEGEFF TGTGCCAGCAGTTTCACTCGTGGACAGGGAATAGAAGGGGAGTTCTTC
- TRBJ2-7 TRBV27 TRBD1 CASPRQGDRYEQYF TGTGCCAGCCCCAGACAGGGGGACCGCTACGAGCAGTACTTC
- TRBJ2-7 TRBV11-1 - CASSLSDYYEQYF TGTGCCAGCAGCTTATCAGACTACTACGAGCAGTACTTC
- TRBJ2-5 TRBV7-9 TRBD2 CASSLSGVAGETQYF TGTGCCAGCAGCTTAAGCGGGGTCGCAGGAGAGACCCAGTACTTC
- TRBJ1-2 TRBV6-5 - CASSYDNSPNYGYTF TGTGCCAGCAGTTACGACAATTCTCCAAACTATGGCTACACCTTC
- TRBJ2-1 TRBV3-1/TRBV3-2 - CASSQTQLHPASAYNEQFF TGTGCCAGCAGCCAGACCCAGCTACACCCGGCTAGCGCCTACAATGAGCAGTTCTTC
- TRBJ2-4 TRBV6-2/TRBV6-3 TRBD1 CASSPLTGDNIQYF TGTGCCAGCAGCCCCCTCACAGGGGATAACATTCAGTACTTC
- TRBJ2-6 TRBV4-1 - CASSLLGGSGSGANVLTF TGCGCCAGCAGCCTCCTTGGCGGGTCGGGATCGGGGGCCAACGTCCTGACTTTC
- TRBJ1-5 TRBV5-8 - CASSFGGRPQHF TGTGCCAGCAGCTTCGGGGGGAGGCCCCAGCATTTT
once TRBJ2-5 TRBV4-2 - CASSPESGQNQETQYF TGTGCCAGCAGCCCAGAAAGCGGGCAGAACCAAGAGACCCAGTACTTC
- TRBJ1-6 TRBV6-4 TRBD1 CASSPSDRGIKNSYNSPLHF TGTGCCAGCAGCCCCTCCGACAGGGGTATTAAGAACTCCTATAATTCACCCCTCCACTTT
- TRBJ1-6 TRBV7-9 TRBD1 CASSANGRTGRDSPLHF TGTGCCAGCAGCGCAAACGGCCGGACAGGGAGGGATTCACCCCTCCACTTT
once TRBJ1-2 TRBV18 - CASSPVEANYGYTF TGTGCCAGCTCACCGGTTGAGGCTAACTATGGCTACACCTTC
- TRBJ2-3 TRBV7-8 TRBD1 CASSYSGTGGTDTQYF TGTGCCAGCAGCTATTCCGGGACAGGGGGTACAGATACGCAGTATTTT
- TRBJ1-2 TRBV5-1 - CASSLVTAGYGYTF TGCGCCAGCAGCTTGGTAACAGCTGGGTATGGCTACACCTTC
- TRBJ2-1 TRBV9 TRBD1 CASSPWAGGGNEQFF TGTGCCAGCTCCCCCTGGGCAGGGGGCGGAAATGAGCAGTTCTTC
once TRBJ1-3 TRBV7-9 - CGAYSGNTIYF TGTGGGGCTTACTCTGGAAACACCATATATTTT
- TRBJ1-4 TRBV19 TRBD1 CASSVSQTGVGGSVF TGTGCCAGTAGTGTCAGTCAAACAGGGGTTGGCGGTTCGGTTTTT
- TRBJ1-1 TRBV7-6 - CASSSQSGTEAFF TGTGCCAGCAGCTCCCAGTCGGGTACTGAAGCTTTCTTT
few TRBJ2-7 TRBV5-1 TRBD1 CASSSRQGSSYEQYF TGCGCCAGCAGCTCGAGACAGGGGAGCTCCTACGAGCAGTACTTC
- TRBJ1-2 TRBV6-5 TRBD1 CAGARDSRSGYTF TGTGCCGGCGCCCGGGACAGTCGGAGTGGCTACACCTTC
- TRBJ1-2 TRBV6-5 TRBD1 CASSYLLQGADGYTF TGTGCCAGCAGTTACCTTTTACAGGGGGCAGATGGCTACACCTTC
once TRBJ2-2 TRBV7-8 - CASSLDRSNTGELFF TGTGCCAGCAGCTTAGACCGGTCGAACACCGGGGAGCTGTTTTTT
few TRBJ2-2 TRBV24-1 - CATESSGELFF TGTGCCACGGAGAGCTCCGGGGAGCTGTTTTTT
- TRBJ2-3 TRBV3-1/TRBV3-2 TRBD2 CASSRLATSSTDTQYF TGTGCCAGCAGCCGACTAGCGACCTCTAGCACAGATACGCAGTATTTT
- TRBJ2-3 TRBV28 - CASSPVVGGGADTQYF TGTGCCAGCAGTCCCGTTGTGGGAGGAGGTGCAGATACGCAGTATTTT
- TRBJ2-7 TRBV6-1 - CASSEEGAGNAKQYF TGTGCCAGCAGTGAAGAAGGGGCAGGGAATGCGAAGCAGTACTTC
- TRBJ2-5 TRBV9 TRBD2 CASSVGTSGNGETQYF TGTGCCAGCAGCGTAGGAACTAGCGGGAACGGGGAGACCCAGTACTTC
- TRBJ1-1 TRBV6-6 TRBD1 CASLEGQTTFGAEAFF TGTGCCAGCTTGGAGGGACAGACGACCTTCGGGGCTGAAGCTTTCTTT
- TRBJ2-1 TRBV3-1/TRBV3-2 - CASSQDKAYNEQFF TGTGCCAGCAGCCAAGATAAAGCTTACAATGAGCAGTTCTTC